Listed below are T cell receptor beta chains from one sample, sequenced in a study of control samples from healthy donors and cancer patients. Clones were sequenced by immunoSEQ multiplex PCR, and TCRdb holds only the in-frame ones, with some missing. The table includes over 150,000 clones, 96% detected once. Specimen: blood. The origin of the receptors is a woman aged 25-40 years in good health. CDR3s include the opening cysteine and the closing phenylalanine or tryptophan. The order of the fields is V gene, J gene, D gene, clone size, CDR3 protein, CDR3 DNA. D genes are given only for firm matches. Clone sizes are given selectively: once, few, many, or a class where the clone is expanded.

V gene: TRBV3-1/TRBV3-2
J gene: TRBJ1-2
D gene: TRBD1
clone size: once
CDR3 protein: CASSHGTGEGGYTF
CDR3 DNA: TGTGCCAGCAGCCACGGGACAGGGGAGGGAGGCTACACCTTC

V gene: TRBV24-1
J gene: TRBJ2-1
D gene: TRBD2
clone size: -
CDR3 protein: CATSDLTSGLYNEQFF
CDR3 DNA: TGTGCCACCAGTGACCTGACTAGCGGGCTCTACAATGAGCAGTTCTTC

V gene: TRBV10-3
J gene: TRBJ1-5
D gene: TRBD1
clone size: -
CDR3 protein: CAIAGTGDNQPQHF
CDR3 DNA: TGTGCCATCGCTGGGACAGGGGATAATCAGCCCCAGCATTTT

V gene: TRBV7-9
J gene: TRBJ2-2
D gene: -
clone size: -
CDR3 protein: CASSHSPGGPNTGELFF
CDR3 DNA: TGTGCCAGCAGCCACTCTCCTGGGGGCCCTAACACCGGGGAGCTGTTTTTT

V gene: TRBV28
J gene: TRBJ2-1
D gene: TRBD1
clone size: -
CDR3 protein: CASSSPGQGIGSFNEQFF
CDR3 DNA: TGTGCCAGCAGTTCACCGGGACAGGGGATCGGGAGTTTCAATGAGCAGTTCTTC

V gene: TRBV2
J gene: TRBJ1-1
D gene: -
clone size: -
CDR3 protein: CASSEDSVQAAFF
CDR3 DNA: TGTGCCAGCAGTGAAGACTCAGTACAGGCAGCTTTCTTT

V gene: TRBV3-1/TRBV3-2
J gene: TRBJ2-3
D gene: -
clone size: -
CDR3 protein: CASSQELSTDTQYF
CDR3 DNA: TGTGCCAGCAGCCAAGAGCTGAGCACAGATACGCAGTATTTT

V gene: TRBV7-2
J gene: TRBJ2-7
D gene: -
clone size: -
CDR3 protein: CASSLQGRGRDEQYF
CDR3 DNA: TGTGCCAGCAGCTTACAAGGTCGGGGGAGAGACGAGCAGTACTTC

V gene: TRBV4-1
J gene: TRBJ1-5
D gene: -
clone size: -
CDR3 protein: CASSQVGLGNQPQHF
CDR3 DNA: TGCGCCAGCAGCCAAGTAGGTCTCGGCAATCAGCCCCAGCATTTT

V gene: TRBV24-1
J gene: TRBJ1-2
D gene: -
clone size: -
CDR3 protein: CATSDLQQAYGYTF
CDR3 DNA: TGTGCCACCAGTGATTTGCAACAGGCCTATGGCTACACCTTC

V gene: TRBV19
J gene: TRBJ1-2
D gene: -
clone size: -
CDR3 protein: CASSIASGTYGYTF
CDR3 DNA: TGTGCCAGTAGTATTGCCAGTGGGACCTATGGCTACACCTTC